The 5 T cell receptor beta chains below all came from one sample that was sequenced in a study of metastatic and nonmetastatic thyroid tumors. Thyroid surgery took place with no prior treatment in any patient. MiXCR was used by TCRdb to re-call the PCR reads. The table shows tens of thousands of clones, with over 9.5% occurring only once. Sequencing was done on a sample of blood. These receptors came from a female donor with papillary thyroid cancer or a benign thyroid nodule (not recorded which). Some clones in this sample may be carry-over from other donors' samples.

Remarks on this clone: Since the CDR3 does not end with the conserved phenylalanine or tryptophan, this likely comes from a read error. DNA of the CDR3: TGTGCCAGCAGTCAGGGGAGCGGCTACACCTTA. This codes for CASSQGSGYTL. The chain employs TRBV28 and TRBJ1-2; D might be TRBD1 (6 bases). Germline V gene lookup returns CDR1 MDHEN and CDR2 SYDVKM. The CDR3 is 11 residues long. Trimming left V 5 bases short and J 8 bases short, with 9 bases between.

This clone was recorded at least ten times. The V gene is TRBV11-1, the J gene TRBJ2-1; 8 bases align to TRBD2. Germline loops: CDR1 SGHAT, CDR2 FQDESV (reference sequence). V lost 1 base to trimming and J lost 8 bases; unmatched junction nucleotides: 7. The CDR3 covers 15 residues. The CDR3 region has the DNA TGTGCCAGCAGCTTAGGCAGCGGGAGCAGGGATGAGCAGTTCTTC. The encoded protein is CASSLGSGSRDEQFF.

In this sample, this clone turned up a few times. The chain is built from TRBV28 and TRBJ1-2; D remains ambiguous. The CDR3 sequence is 15 residues long. Deletions cut 3 bases from V and 8 bases from J, with 19 bases between. CDR1 and CDR2 (germline): MDHEN, SYDVKM. The CDR3 here is CASSLCIIALRGYTF. Written as DNA, the CDR3 is TGTGCCAGCAGTTTGTGCATAATCGCCTTAAGGGGCTACACCTTC.

About this clone itself: A much larger clone is a single base away; this may be a read error. The V and J genes are TRBV5-5 and TRBJ2-3; D call uncertain. Germline V lookup: CDR1 SGHKS, CDR2 YYEKEE (reference sequence). The CDR3 has 15 amino acids. The CDR3, as DNA: TGTGCCAGCAGCTTGACTCCTCTTGACACATATACGCAGTATTTT. This codes for CASSLTPLDTYTQYF.

For this clone: A much larger clonotype is one base distant, so this may be a read error. The chain couples TRBV3-1 to TRBJ2-3; D remains ambiguous. The ends were cut back, 4 bases at V and 6 bases at J, with 14 bases in the middle. This CDR3 spans 14 amino acids. The V gene's germline CDR1 is LGHDT and CDR2 YNNKEL (reference sequence). The CDR3 nucleotides are TGTGCCAGCAGCCGAAGCTGGAGTGCCGATACGCAGTATTTT. This sequence encodes CASSRSWSADTQYF.